This T cell receptor (beta chain) was recorded in a study of T cell clonotyping in hematopoietic cell transplantation. Profiling relied on immunoSEQ multiplex PCR, and the TCRdb table lists in-frame clones only, not all of them. The sample includes about 69,000 clones, 85% to 95% of them seen just once. Study conclusions and caveats: Pathologically expanded recipient clonotypes increased progressively from day 30 to day 180 as diversity fell.

With regard to this clone: Its antigen is not identified.

CDR3 size: 11 residues. Trimming took off 6 bases at V and 4 bases at J, with 9 bases between the two ends. Per germline, CDR1 DFQATT and CDR2 SNEGSKA (reference sequence). The chain uses TRBV20-1 and TRBJ2-5; D unresolved. The clonotype originates from a middle-aged man in good health. Some clones in this sample may be carry-over from other donors' samples. The specimen sequenced was peripheral blood mononuclear cells. CDR3 loop: CSAAGLETQYF. In nucleotides, the CDR3 is TGCAGTGCAGCTGGGCTAGAGACCCAGTACTTC.